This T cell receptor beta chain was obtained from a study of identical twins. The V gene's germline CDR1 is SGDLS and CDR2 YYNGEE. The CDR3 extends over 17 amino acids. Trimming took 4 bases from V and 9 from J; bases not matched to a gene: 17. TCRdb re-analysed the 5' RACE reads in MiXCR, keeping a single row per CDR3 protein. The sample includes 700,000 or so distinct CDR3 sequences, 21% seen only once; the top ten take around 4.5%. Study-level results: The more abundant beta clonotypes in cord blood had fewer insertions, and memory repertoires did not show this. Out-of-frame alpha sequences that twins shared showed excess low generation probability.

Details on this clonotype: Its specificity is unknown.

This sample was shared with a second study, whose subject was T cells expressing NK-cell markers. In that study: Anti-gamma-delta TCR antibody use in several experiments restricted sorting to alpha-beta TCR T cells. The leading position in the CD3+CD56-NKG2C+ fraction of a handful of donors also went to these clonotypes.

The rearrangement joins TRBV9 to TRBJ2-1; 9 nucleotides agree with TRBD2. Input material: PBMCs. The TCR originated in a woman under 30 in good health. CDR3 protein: CASSLSLAGSMGGEQFF. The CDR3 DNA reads TGTGCCAGCAGCCTTTCCCTAGCGGGGTCGATGGGAGGTGAGCAGTTCTTC.